This passage covers 31 T cell receptor beta chains from one sample sequenced in a study of CD8+CD57+ T cells in acquired aplastic anemia. Patients sequenced had flow cytometry evidence of CD8+CD57+ cell expansion. The template for TCR beta VDJ and CDR3 sequence profiling was genomic DNA. TCRdb analysed the reads with MiXCR anew, one entry per CDR3 protein. The sample has 150,000 to 180,000 distinct CDR3 sequences; roughly 49% are singletons. The sequencing input was sorted CD4+, CD8+, or CD8+CD57+ T cells (not recorded which) from PBMCs. The receptors were sampled from a human donor with aplastic anemia.

The chain carries TRBV19 and TRBJ2-5; 7 bases line up with TRBD1. CDR3 length: 14 amino acids. Germline V gene sequence: CDR1 LNHDA, CDR2 SQIVND (reference sequence). V was pared by 6 bases and J by 6 bases, with 10 bases of the junction left unmatched. The CDR3 nucleotides are TGTGCCAGTAGCATAACCGGGACAGTTCAGACCCAGTACTTC. Residues: CASSITGTVQTQYF.

This sequence joins TRBV15 and TRBJ1-5, with D maybe TRBD1 (5 bases). Trimming took off 0 bases at V and 0 bases at J, with 9 bases between the two ends. CDR1 and CDR2 from the germline V gene are LNHNV and YYDKDF (reference sequence). The CDR3 is 16 residues long. CDR3 sequence reads: CATSRDGGYSNQPQHF. DNA of the CDR3: TGTGCCACCAGCAGAGATGGGGGTTATAGCAATCAGCCCCAGCATTTT.

This clonotype was found a few times. V and J are TRBV10-3 and TRBJ1-6; D gene unclear. The V gene's germline CDR1 is ENHRY and CDR2 SYGVKD. V shed 6 bases and J shed 10 bases, with 16 bases lying between them. CDR3 length: 14 residues. CDR3 sequence reads: CAISPTGVDSPLHF. CDR3 DNA: TGTGCCATCAGCCCGACCGGGGTAGACTCACCCCTCCACTTT.

Only a few counts were recorded for this clonotype. The CDR3 sequence is CATSDSVGEGTEAFF. For the CDR3, the DNA is TGTGCCACCAGTGATTCTGTGGGGGAAGGAACTGAAGCTTTCTTT. This rearrangement joins TRBV24-1 to TRBJ1-1, with a possible D match to TRBD1 (5 bases). Trimming left V 2 bases short and J 5 bases short, with 14 bases between. CDR3 length: 15 amino acids. Germline V gene sequence: CDR1 KGHDR, CDR2 SFDVKD.

This chain connects TRBV13 to TRBJ1-1; perhaps TRBD1 as D (5 bases). CDR3 length: 15 residues. V was pared by 6 bases and J by 4 bases, with 18 bases between. Germline V gene data show CDR1 as PRHDT and CDR2 as FYEKMQ (reference sequence). CDR3 sequence: CASSLGGGRRTEAFF. CDR3 DNA sequence: TGTGCCAGCAGTTTGGGGGGAGGGAGGCGCACTGAAGCTTTCTTT.

The sample holds many counts of this clonotype. The chain links TRBV11-2 to TRBJ1-6; 7 bases fit TRBD1. The CDR3 extends over 14 amino acids. CDR1 is SGHAT, CDR2 FQNNGV, per germline. The V segment lost 6 bases and the J segment 8 bases; nucleotides outside the gene matches: 7. The CDR3 loop reads CASSSRTGYSPLHF. For the CDR3, the DNA is TGTGCCAGCAGTTCTCGGACAGGTTATTCACCCCTCCACTTT.

The chain joins TRBV6-1 to TRBJ2-7, with D perhaps TRBD1 or TRBD2 (5 bases each). The CDR3 has 15 amino acids. Germline V lookup: CDR1 MNHNS, CDR2 SASEGT. The V gene lost 5 bases and the J gene lost 2 bases, with 16 bases spanning the gap. The chain's CDR3 is CASSTGTPRPYEQYF. In DNA form, the CDR3 reads TGTGCCAGCAGTACCGGGACCCCAAGGCCCTACGAGCAGTACTTC.

The rearrangement uses TRBV10-3 and TRBJ1-2; TRBD1 agrees at 7 bases. CDR3 size: 15 residues. Germline loops: CDR1 ENHRY, CDR2 SYGVKD. The V and J ends lost 4 bases and 7 bases, in that order; junction bases with no gene match: 12. CDR3 bases: TGTGCCATCAGTGGGACACCGGACAGGCTGCTTGGCTACACCTTC. Translated, it gives CAISGTPDRLLGYTF.

V gene TRBV20-1 combines with J gene TRBJ1-6; TRBD1 matches at 9 bases. CDR3 length equals 14 residues. V lost 5 bases and J lost 9; bases outside the gene matches: 8. Germline V gives CDR1 DFQATT, CDR2 SNEGSKA (reference sequence). The CDR3 bases are TGCAGTGCTCCCCGGGACAGGGAGAGTTCACCCCTCCACTTT. Translated: CSAPRDRESSPLHF.

Concerning this clonotype itself: At one end, the junction sequence differs from germline, possibly due to a read error. The V and J genes are TRBV7-9 and TRBJ2-7; weak D call: TRBD1 (5 bases). This CDR3 region has 13 residues. In germline, CDR1 is SEHNR, CDR2 FQNEAQ (reference sequence). The CDR3 reads CAGSLSLGAEQYF. The CDR3 nucleotides read TGTGCCGGCAGCTTAAGCTTAGGGGCCGAGCAGTACTTC. Full variable domain (remainder filled in from reference TRBV7-9 and TRBJ2-7): DTGVSQNPRHKITKRGQNVTFRCDPISEHNRLYWYRQTLGQGPEFLTYFQNEAQLEKSRLLSDRFSAERPKGSFSTLEIQRTEQGDSAMYLCAGSLSLGAEQYFGPGTRLTVT.

The rearrangement joins TRBV20-1 to TRBJ2-1; D unclear. Per the germline V gene, CDR1 is DFQATT and CDR2 is SNEGSKA (reference sequence). V shed 0 bases and J shed 1 base, with 16 bases lying between them. The CDR3 consists of 17 residues. CDR3: CSARDHWDLISYNEQFF. CDR3 nucleotide sequence: TGCAGTGCTAGAGACCACTGGGATCTGATTTCCTACAATGAGCAGTTCTTC.

J is TRBJ2-7 and V is TRBV24-1; 7 positions agree with TRBD1. V shed 4 bases, J shed 4 bases, and the junction held 12 bases outside the gene matches. The CDR3 runs 16 residues. Germline V CDR1 and CDR2: KGHDR, SFDVKD. The CDR3 loop reads CATSERTGAGGYEQYF. In DNA, the CDR3 is TGTGCCACCAGTGAGAGGACAGGCGCTGGTGGGTACGAGCAGTACTTC.

As for this clonotype: Since a much larger clone is just one base distant, this may be a read error. The chain has TRBV11-2 and TRBJ2-1; 7 nucleotides match TRBD2. Germline lookup yields CDR1 SGHAT and CDR2 FQNNGV. With V trimmed by 3 bases and J by 8 bases, 7 bases remained unmatched. This CDR3 spans 14 amino acids. The CDR3 reads CASSFWTSLYEQFF. CDR3 nucleotides: TGTGCCAGCAGCTTCTGGACTAGTCTTTATGAGCAGTTCTTC.

This clonotype has just a few counts. The V gene is TRBV10-3, the J gene TRBJ1-1; a possible D gene is TRBD1 (5 bases). This CDR3 is 16 amino acids long. The V end lost 9 bases, the J end lost 5 bases, and 25 bases lay between the germline ends. Per the germline V gene, CDR1 is ENHRY and CDR2 is SYGVKD. CDR3 loop: CAMGVSDTREGTEAFF. CDR3 bases: TGTGCCATGGGGGTATCGGACACCAGGGAGGGGACTGAAGCTTTCTTT.

The chain uses TRBV11-2 and TRBJ2-3; 7 bases are a match to TRBD2. This CDR3 is built from 15 residues. The germline V gene encodes CDR1 SGHAT and CDR2 FQNNGV. The ends lost 1 base at V and 3 bases at J; junction bases unmatched: 4. CDR3 loop: CASSLVGGITDTQYF. The CDR3 DNA is TGTGCCAGCAGCTTAGTCGGGGGGATTACAGATACGCAGTATTTT.

The table lists this clonotype with a few counts. CDR3 DNA sequence: TGTGCCAGCAGCCCCGACAGGGGAAGCGTTGACACCGGGGAGCTGTTTTTT. It is translated as CASSPDRGSVDTGELFF. This chain links TRBV6-1 with TRBJ2-2; TRBD1 matches at 8 bases. J lost 3 bases, V lost 6 bases, and 12 bases had no gene match. This CDR3 region has 17 residues. Germline CDR1 is MNHNS and CDR2 is SASEGT.

This clonotype came up many times. The genes are TRBV7-8 and TRBJ2-1; TRBD2 aligns across 7 bases. The length of the CDR3 is 15 residues. J gave up 3 bases and V 5 bases, and 7 bases lay outside the gene matches. The germline V gene encodes CDR1 SGHVS and CDR2 FQNEAQ. CDR3 in DNA: TGTGCCAGCAGCGCTCAAGGGACTAACTACAATGAGCAGTTCTTC. Translation: CASSAQGTNYNEQFF.

V gene TRBV29-1 combines with J gene TRBJ2-3; D unresolved. This CDR3 contains 13 residues. Trimming took 4 bases from V and 3 from J, leaving 11 bases between them. Germline CDR1 SQVTM, CDR2 ANQGSEA. CDR3 sequence (DNA): TGCAGCGTTGTCCCCACAGTGACAGATACGCAGTATTTT. Translation: CSVVPTVTDTQYF.

Remarks on this clonotype: Mismatch with germline at one junction end may stem from a read error. The CDR3 is CSVEDPSGGYNEQFF. DNA of the CDR3: TGCAGCGTCGAAGATCCTAGCGGGGGTTACAATGAGCAGTTCTTC. This chain uses TRBV29-1 with TRBJ2-1, with TRBD2 matching over 10 bases. Germline V gives CDR1 SQVTM, CDR2 ANQGSEA. The CDR3 has 15 amino acids.

A few counts support this clonotype. The chain uses TRBV4-1 and TRBJ1-1, with D unclear. V dropped 2 bases and J dropped 2 bases, with 18 bases sitting between them. This CDR3 contains 17 residues. Germline V gene sequence: CDR1 MGHRA, CDR2 YSYEKL. This chain's CDR3 is CASSQPDGPGYNTEAFF. Here the CDR3 DNA reads TGCGCCAGCAGCCAACCGGACGGCCCAGGCTATAACACTGAAGCTTTCTTT.

This clonotype was detected a few times. The V gene is TRBV15, the J gene TRBJ2-7; D remains ambiguous. The germline gives CDR1 LNHNV, CDR2 YYDKDF (reference sequence). V gave up 5 bases and J gave up 5 bases, with 16 bases separating them. This CDR3 comprises 14 residues. This chain's CDR3 is CATSGDPEGHEQYF. In nucleotides, the CDR3 is TGTGCCACCAGCGGGGATCCCGAAGGGCACGAGCAGTACTTC.

This clonotype was found many times. The chain recombines TRBV7-9 with TRBJ2-3; D is possibly TRBD1 or TRBD2 (5 bases each). The CDR3 covers 15 residues. V was pared by 5 bases and J by 1 base, with 13 bases between. CDR1 is SEHNR, CDR2 FQNEAQ, per germline (reference sequence). The CDR3 bases are TGTGCCAGCAGCGCCGAGGGGTCCCGCACAGATACGCAGTATTTT. Amino acids: CASSAEGSRTDTQYF.

This chain connects TRBV7-9 to TRBJ2-1, with 7 bases identical to TRBD2. The ends lost 6 bases at V and 8 bases at J; junction bases unmatched: 7. The CDR3 has 13 residues. Germline CDR1 reads SEHNR; CDR2 reads FQNEAQ (reference sequence). The CDR3 bases are TGTGCCAGCAGTTCTAGCGGTCGTCATGAGCAGTTCTTC. It encodes CASSSSGRHEQFF.

The gene calls are TRBV7-3 and TRBJ2-1; 7 nucleotides line up with TRBD2. Germline V gene sequence: CDR1 SGHTA, CDR2 FQGTGA. The CDR3 spans 17 residues. Trimming removed 1 base from V and 0 bases from J; junction bases left unmatched: 6. The chain's CDR3 is CASSLRGGVSSYNEQFF. The CDR3 region has the DNA TGTGCCAGCAGCTTAAGGGGAGGGGTGAGCTCCTACAATGAGCAGTTCTTC.

This clonotype occurred many times. The rearrangement joins TRBV6-2 or TRBV6-3 to TRBJ2-1, with 11 bases aligning to TRBD2. The germline V gene encodes CDR1 MNHEY and CDR2 SVGEGT. Trimming removed 2 bases from V and 3 bases from J; junction bases left unmatched: 0. CDR3 size: 15 residues. The CDR3 DNA is TGTGCCAGCAGTTACACTAGCGGGGGCTACAATGAGCAGTTCTTC. Protein sequence: CASSYTSGGYNEQFF.

There are a few counts of this clonotype. The chain carries TRBV9 and TRBJ2-5; 8 nucleotides align to TRBD2. After removal of 3 bases from V and 1 base from J, the junction contained 5 bases not matched to a gene. CDR1 is SGDLS, CDR2 YYNGEE, per germline. CDR3 length: 15 residues. CDR3 protein: CASSGGGGPQETQYF. CDR3 DNA sequence: TGTGCCAGCAGCGGTGGCGGGGGGCCCCAAGAGACCCAGTACTTC.

For this clonotype: A single base separates this from a much larger clone, so it may be a read error. The genes are TRBV12-3 or TRBV12-4 and TRBJ2-5, with 9 bases that match TRBD1. This CDR3 region has 15 residues. Trimming cost V 6 bases and J 2 bases; bases outside gene matches: 7. For the CDR3, the DNA is TGTGCCAGCAGCCCGGGACAGGGTGGGCAAGAGACCCAGTACTTC. Translated: CASSPGQGGQETQYF.

J is TRBJ2-7 and V is TRBV27; 7 bases fit TRBD2. This CDR3 spans 14 amino acids. Per germline, CDR1 MNHEY and CDR2 SMNVEV (reference sequence). Trimming cost V 3 bases and J 4 bases; bases outside gene matches: 6. CDR3 DNA: TGTGCCAGCAGTTTTGGGGCGGGGGTGTACGAGCAGTACTTC. It codes for CASSFGAGVYEQYF.

For this clonotype: Because the CDR3 is missing its conserved closing phenylalanine or tryptophan, this is likely a read error. No DNA is shown, since the ends of the CDR3 on it are uncertain; the CDR3 is the one TCRdb lists. The genes are TRBV10-1 and TRBJ2-7; the tabulated D call, TRBD2, remains unverified against the DNA. The CDR3 is made up of 8 amino acids, end residues included. Germline V gene sequence: CDR1 WNHNN, CDR2 SYGVQD (reference sequence). The CDR3 here is CASSEGLA.

The chain couples TRBV5-1 to TRBJ2-7; no definite D call. Trimming stripped 0 bases from V and 3 bases from J, with 7 bases between. CDR1 SGHRS and CDR2 YFSETQ come from the germline V gene. The CDR3 contains 13 residues. CDR3 bases: TGCGCCAGCAGCTTGGACGTCAGCTACGAGCAGTACTTC. This codes for CASSLDVSYEQYF.

The rearrangement joins TRBV7-9 to TRBJ1-2, with unresolved D. V lost 8 bases and J 5 bases, leaving 12 bases between the germline ends. The CDR3 runs to 12 residues. CDR1 and CDR2 (germline): SEHNR, FQNEAQ (reference sequence). The CDR3 spells CASQPEFYGYTF. The DNA of the CDR3 is TGTGCCAGCCAACCAGAGTTTTATGGCTACACCTTC. Together with reference TRBV7-9 and TRBJ1-2, the CDR3 gives the full variable domain: DTGVSQNPRHKITKRGQNVTFRCDPISEHNRLYWYRQTLGQGPEFLTYFQNEAQLEKSRLLSDRFSAERPKGSFSTLEIQRTEQGDSAMYLCASQPEFYGYTFGSGTRLTVV.